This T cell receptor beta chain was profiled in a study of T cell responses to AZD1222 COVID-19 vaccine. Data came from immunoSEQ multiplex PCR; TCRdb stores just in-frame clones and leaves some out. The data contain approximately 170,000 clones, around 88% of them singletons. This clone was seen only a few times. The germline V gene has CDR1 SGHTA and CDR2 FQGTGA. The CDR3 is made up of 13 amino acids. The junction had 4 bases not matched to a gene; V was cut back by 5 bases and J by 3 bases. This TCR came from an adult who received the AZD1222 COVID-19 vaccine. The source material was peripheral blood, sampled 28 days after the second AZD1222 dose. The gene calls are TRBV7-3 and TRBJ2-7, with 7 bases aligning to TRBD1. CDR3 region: CASSPGGRYEQYF. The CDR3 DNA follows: TGTGCCAGCAGCCCAGGGGGTCGCTACGAGCAGTACTTC.